This T cell receptor beta chain was retrieved from a study of blood T cell repertoires in COVID-19. Study information: Some COVID-19 samples were acute and others convalescent; all came from the United States, Italy and Spain.

This clone was detected a few times. The CDR3 is 16 residues long. With 6 bases clipped from V and 5 bases from J, the junction kept 10 bases outside the gene matches. CDR1 MNHEY and CDR2 SMNVEV come from the germline V gene (reference sequence). Clones were sequenced by immunoSEQ multiplex PCR, and TCRdb holds only the in-frame ones, with some missing. The sample lists 100,000 to 150,000 clones, approximately 86% occurring once. The chain joins TRBV27 to TRBJ2-2; 9 nucleotides line up with TRBD1. The receptor was isolated from a woman aged 45 to 65 who had recovered from COVID-19. The sequencing sample was made of PBMCs or T cells enriched from blood (not recorded which). CDR3 region: CASRRGYGTGTGELFF. The CDR3 DNA reads TGTGCCAGCAGGAGAGGGTATGGGACAGGGACCGGGGAGCTGTTTTTT.